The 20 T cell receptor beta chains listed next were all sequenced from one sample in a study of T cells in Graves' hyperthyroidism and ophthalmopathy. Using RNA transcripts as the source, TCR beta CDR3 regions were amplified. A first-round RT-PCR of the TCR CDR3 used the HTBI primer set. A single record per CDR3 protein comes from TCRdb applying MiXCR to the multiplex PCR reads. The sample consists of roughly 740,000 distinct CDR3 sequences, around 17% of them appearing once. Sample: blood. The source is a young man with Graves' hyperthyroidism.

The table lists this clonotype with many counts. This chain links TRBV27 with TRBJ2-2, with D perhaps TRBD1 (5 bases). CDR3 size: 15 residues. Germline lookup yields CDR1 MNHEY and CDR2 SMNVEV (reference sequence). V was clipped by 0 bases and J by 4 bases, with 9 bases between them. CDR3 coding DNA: TGTGCCAGCAGTTTATCCCCCAGGGCCACCGGGGAGCTGTTTTTT. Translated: CASSLSPRATGELFF.

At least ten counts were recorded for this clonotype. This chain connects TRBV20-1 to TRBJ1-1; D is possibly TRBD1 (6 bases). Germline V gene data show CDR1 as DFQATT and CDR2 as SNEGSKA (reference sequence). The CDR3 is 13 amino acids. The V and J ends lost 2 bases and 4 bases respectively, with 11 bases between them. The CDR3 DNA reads TGCAGTGCTAGATCACAGGGACGCACTGAAGCTTTCTTT. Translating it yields CSARSQGRTEAFF.

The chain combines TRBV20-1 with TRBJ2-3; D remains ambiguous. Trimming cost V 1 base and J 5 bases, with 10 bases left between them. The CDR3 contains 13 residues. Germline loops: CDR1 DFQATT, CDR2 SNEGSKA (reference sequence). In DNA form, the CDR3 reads TGCAGTGCTAGAGCCACTCGAAGAGATACGCAGTATTTT. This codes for CSARATRRDTQYF.

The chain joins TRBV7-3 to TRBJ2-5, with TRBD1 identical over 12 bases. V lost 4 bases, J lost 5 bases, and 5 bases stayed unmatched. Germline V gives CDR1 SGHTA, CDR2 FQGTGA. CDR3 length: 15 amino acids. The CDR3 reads CASSSGTGGMETQYF. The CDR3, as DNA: TGTGCCAGCAGCTCCGGGACAGGGGGCATGGAGACCCAGTACTTC.

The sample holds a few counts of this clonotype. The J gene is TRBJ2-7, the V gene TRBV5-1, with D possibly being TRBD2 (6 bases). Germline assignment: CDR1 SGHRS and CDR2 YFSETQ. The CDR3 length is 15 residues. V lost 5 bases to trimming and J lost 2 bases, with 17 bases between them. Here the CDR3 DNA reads TGCGCCAGCAGGAGAGCGGCTAGCGCTACCTACGAGCAGTACTTC. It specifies CASRRAASATYEQYF.

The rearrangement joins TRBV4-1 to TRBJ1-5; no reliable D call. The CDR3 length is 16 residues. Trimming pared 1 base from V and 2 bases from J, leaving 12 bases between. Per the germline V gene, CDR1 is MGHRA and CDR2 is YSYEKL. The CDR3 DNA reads TGCGCCAGCAGCCAAGTCGGCTTAGGACGCAATCAGCCCCAGCATTTT. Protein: CASSQVGLGRNQPQHF.

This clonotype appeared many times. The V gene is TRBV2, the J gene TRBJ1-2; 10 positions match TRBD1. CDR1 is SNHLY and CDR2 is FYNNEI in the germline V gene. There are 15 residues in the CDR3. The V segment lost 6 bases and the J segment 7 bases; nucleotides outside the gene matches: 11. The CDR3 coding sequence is TGTGCCAGCAGCCTTCGTGACAGGGGGCGGGGTGGCTACACCTTC. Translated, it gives CASSLRDRGRGGYTF.

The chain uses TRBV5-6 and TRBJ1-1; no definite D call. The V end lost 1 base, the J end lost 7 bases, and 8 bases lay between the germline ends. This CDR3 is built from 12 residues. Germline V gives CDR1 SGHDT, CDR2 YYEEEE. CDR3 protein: CASSLWSREAFF. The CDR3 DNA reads TGTGCCAGCAGCTTGTGGTCACGTGAAGCTTTCTTT.

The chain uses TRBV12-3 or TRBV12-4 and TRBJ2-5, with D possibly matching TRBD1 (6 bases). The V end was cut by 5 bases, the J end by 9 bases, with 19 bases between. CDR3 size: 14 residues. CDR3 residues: CASSVRQAGLAQYF. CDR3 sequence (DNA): TGTGCCAGCAGTGTGAGACAGGCTGGGTTGGCCCAGTACTTC.

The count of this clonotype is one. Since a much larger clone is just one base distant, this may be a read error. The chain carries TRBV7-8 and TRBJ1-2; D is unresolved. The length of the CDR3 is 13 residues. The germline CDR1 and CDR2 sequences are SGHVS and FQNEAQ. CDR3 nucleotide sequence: TGTGCCAGCAGCTTCTTGGGCGACTCTGGCCACACCTTC. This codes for CASSFLGDSGHTF.

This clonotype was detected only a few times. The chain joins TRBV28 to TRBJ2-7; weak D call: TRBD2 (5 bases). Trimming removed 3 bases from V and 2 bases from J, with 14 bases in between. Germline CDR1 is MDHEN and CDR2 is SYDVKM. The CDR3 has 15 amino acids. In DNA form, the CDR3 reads TGTGCCAGCAGTTTGCTAGCCACGGGTACCTACGAGCAGTACTTC. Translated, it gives CASSLLATGTYEQYF.

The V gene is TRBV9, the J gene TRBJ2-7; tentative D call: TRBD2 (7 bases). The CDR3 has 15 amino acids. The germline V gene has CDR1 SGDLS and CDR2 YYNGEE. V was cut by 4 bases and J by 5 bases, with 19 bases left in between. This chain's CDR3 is CASSPRGGQTNEQYF. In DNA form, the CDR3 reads TGTGCCAGCAGCCCCAGGGGAGGGCAGACAAACGAGCAGTACTTC.

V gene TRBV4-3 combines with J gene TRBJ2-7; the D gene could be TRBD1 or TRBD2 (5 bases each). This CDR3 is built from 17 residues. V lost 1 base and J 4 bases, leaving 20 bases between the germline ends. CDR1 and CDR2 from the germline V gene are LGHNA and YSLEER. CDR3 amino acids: CASSQVWGPSLGYEQYF. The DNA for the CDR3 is TGCGCCAGCAGCCAAGTCTGGGGACCCTCTCTAGGGTACGAGCAGTACTTC.

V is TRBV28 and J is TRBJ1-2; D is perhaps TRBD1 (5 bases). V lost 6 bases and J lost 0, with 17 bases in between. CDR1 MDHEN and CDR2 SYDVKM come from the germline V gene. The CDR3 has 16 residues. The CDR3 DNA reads TGTGCCAGCAGCCAGGGAGGGGTCCCTACTAACTATGGCTACACCTTC. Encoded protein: CASSQGGVPTNYGYTF.

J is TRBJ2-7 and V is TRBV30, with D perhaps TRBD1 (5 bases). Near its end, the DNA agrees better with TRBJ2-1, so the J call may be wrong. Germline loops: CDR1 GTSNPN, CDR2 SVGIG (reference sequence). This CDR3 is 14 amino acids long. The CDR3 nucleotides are TGTGCCTGGCGACGCCCAGGGTTTGGCTACGAGCAGTTCTTC. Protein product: CAWRRPGFGYEQFF.

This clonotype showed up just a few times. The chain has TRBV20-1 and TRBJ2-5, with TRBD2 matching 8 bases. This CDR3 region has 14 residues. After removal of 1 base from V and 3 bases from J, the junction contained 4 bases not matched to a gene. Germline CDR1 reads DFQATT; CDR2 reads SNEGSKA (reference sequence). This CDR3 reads CSARVGGGKETQYF. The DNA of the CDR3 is TGCAGTGCTAGAGTAGGCGGGGGGAAAGAGACCCAGTACTTC.

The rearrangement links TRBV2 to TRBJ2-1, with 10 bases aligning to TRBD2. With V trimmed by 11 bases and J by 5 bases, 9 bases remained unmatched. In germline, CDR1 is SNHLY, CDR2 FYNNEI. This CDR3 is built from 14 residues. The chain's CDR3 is CAAGRTSGNNEQFF. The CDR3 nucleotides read TGTGCCGCGGGTCGGACTAGCGGAAACAATGAGCAGTTCTTC.

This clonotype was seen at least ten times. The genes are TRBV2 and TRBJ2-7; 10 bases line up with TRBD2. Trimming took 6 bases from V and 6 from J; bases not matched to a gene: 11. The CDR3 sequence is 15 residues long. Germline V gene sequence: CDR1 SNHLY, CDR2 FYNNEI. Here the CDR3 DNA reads TGTGCCAGCAGCCTACGGACTAGCGGCTTCTCCGAGCAGTACTTC. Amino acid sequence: CASSLRTSGFSEQYF.

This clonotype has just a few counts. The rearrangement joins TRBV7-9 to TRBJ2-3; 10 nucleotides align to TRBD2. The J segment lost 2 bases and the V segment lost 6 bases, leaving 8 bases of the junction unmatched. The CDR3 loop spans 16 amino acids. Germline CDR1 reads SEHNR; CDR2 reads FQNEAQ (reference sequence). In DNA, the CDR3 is TGTGCCAGCAGACGGCGGACTAGCGGCCCCACAGATACGCAGTATTTT. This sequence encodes CASRRRTSGPTDTQYF.

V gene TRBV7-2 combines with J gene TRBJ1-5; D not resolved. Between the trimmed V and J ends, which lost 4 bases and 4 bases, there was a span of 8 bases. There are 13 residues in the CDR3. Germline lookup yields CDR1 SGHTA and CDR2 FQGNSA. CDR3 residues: CASSSPLNQPQHF. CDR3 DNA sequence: TGTGCCAGCAGCTCCCCCCTTAATCAGCCCCAGCATTTT.